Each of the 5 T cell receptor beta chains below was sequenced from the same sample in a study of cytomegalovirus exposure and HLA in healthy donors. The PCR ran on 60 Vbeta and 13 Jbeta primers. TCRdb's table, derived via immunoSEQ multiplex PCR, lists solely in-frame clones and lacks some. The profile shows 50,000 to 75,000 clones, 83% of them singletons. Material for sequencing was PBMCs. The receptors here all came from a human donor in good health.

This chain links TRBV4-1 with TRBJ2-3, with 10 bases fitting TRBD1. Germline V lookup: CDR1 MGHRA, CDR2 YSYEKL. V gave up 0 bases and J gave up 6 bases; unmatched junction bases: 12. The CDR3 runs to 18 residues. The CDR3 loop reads CASSQDNVDRGRFDTQYF. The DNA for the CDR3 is TGCGCCAGCAGCCAAGATAACGTAGACAGGGGGCGATTTGATACGCAGTATTTT.

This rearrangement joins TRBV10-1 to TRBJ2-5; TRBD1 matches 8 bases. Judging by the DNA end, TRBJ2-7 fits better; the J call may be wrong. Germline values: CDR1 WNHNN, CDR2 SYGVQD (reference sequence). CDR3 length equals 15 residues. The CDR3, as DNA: TGCGCCACCGAGTCTGGACAGGGATCATCCTACGAGCAGTACTTC. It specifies CATESGQGSSYEQYF.

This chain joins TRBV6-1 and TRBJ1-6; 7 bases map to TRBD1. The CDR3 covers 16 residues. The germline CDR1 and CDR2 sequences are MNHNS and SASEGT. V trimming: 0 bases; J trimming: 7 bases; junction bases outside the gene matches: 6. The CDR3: CASSEAWGQWNSPLHF. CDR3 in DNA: TGTGCCAGCAGTGAAGCGTGGGGACAGTGGAATTCACCCCTCCACTTT.

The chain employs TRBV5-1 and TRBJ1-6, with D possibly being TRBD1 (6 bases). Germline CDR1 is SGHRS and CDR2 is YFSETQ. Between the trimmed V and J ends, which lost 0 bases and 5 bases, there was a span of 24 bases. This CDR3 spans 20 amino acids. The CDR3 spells CASSLVLGGPPGGDNSPLHF. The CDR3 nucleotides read TGCGCCAGCAGCTTGGTCTTGGGGGGCCCGCCGGGGGGGGATAATTCACCCCTCCACTTT.

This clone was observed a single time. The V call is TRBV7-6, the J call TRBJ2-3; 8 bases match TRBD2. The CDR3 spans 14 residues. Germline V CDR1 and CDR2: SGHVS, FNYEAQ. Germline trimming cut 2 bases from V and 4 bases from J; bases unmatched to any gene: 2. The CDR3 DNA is TGTGCCAGCAGCTTAACTAGCGGCGCAGATACGCAGTATTTT. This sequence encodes CASSLTSGADTQYF.